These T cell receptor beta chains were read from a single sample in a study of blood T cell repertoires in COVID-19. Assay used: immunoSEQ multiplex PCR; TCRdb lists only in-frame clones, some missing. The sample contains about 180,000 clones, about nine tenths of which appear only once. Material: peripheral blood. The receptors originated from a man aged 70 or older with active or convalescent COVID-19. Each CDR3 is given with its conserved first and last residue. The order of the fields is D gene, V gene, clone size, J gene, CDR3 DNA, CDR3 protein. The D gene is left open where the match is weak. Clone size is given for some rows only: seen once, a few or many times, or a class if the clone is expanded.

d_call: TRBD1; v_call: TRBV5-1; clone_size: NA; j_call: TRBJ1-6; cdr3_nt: TGCGCCAGCAGCTCCTCGACAGGGGGGAATTCACCCCTCCACTTT; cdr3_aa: CASSSSTGGNSPLHF
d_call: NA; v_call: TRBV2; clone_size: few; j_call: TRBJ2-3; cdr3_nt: TGTGCCAGCAGTGAAGTTAGTGATACGCAGTATTTT; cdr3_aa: CASSEVSDTQYF
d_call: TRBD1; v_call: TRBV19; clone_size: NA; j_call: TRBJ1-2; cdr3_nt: TGTGCCAGTAGCCCCGGGACAGGGGTGGTCTATGGCTACACCTTC; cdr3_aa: CASSPGTGVVYGYTF
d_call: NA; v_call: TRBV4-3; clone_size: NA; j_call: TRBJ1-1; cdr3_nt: TGCGCCAGCAGCCAAGTTGACAGGACGTCGAACACTGAAGCTTTCTTT; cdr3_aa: CASSQVDRTSNTEAFF
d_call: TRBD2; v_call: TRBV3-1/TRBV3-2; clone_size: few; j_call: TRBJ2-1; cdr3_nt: TGTGCCAGCGCCCCGGGGGTAGCGGGAGAGAATCGCCGCGAGCAGTTCTTC; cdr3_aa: CASAPGVAGENRREQFF
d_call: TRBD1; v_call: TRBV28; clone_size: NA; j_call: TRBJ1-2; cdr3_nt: TGTGCCAGCAGTTTACGACAGGGAGGCTACACCTTC; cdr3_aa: CASSLRQGGYTF
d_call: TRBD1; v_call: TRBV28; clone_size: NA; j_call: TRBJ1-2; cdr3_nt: TGTGCCAGCAGTCCGCCAGCGACAGGGACCGGGCGAGGCTACACCTTC; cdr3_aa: CASSPPATGTGRGYTF
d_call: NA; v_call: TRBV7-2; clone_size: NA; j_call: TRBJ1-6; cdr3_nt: TGTGCCAGCAGCAGAGAGGTAGCCAGGGTGAATTCACCCCTCCACTTT; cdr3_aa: CASSREVARVNSPLHF
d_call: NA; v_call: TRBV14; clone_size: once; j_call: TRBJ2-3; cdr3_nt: TGTGCCAGCAGCCACCTACGGGGGGCCACCACAGATACGCAGTATTTT; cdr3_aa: CASSHLRGATTDTQYF
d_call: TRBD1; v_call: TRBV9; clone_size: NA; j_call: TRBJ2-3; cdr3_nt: TGTGCCAGCAGCGTAGCTGCAGGGGGCGAGACAGATACGCAGTATTTT; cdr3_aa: CASSVAAGGETDTQYF
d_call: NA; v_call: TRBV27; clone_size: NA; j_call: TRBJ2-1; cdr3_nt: TGTGCCAGCAGGGCCCTGGCGGCTATTTACAATGAGCAGTTCTTC; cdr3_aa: CASRALAAIYNEQFF
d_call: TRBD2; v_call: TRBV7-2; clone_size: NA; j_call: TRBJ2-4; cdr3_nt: TGTGCCAGCAGTCGACTAGCGGGGGGACGGGAAAACATTCAGTACTTC; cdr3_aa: CASSRLAGGRENIQYF
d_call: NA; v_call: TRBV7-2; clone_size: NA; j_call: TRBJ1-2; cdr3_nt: TGTGCCAGCAGCACACATGGTAACTATGGCTACACCTTC; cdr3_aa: CASSTHGNYGYTF
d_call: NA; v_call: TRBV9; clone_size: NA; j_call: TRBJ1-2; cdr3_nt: TGTGCCAGCAGCGTAGGAAGTACAGGGTATGGCTACACCTTC; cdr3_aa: CASSVGSTGYGYTF
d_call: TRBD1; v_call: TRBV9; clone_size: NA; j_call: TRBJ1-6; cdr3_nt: TGTGCCAGCAGCACCTCAGGGGGTTCGCCCAGATCACCCCTCCACTTT; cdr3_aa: CASSTSGGSPRSPLHF
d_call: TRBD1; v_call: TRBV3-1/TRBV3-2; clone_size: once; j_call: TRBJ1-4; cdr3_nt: TGTGCCAGCAGTCCAGGACAGGGCGAAAAACTGTTTTTT; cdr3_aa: CASSPGQGEKLFF
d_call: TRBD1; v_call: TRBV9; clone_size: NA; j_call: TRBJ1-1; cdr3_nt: TGTGCCAGCAGCAAGTCCTCCGGGACAGGGAACACTGAAGCTTTCTTT; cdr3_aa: CASSKSSGTGNTEAFF
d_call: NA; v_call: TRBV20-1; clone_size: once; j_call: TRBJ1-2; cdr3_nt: TGCAGTGTTCCAGGGGCGGCTGGCTACACCTTC; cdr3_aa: CSVPGAAGYTF
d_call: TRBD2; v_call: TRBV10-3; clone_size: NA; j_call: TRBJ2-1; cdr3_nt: TGTGCCATCAGTGACCCACTAGCGGGAGGGAAGGAGCAGTTCTTC; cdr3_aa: CAISDPLAGGKEQFF
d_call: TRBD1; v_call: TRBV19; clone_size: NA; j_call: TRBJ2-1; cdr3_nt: TGTGCCAGTAGTCCGGGACAGTTCCATGAGCAGTTCTTC; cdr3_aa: CASSPGQFHEQFF
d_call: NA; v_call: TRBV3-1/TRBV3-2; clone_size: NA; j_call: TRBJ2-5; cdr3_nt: TGTGCCAGCAGCCAAGGACACAGACAAGAGACCCAGTACTTC; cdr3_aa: CASSQGHRQETQYF
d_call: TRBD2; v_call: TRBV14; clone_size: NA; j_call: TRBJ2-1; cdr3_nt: TGTGCCAGCAGCCCCAGACGTTCGGGCGGGGGAAACTACAATGAGCAGTTCTTC; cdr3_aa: CASSPRRSGGGNYNEQFF
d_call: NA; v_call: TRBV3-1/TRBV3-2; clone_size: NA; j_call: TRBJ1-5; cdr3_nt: TGTGCCAGCAGAGGCAGGGAGGCTAGCAATCAGCCCCAGCATTTT; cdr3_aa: CASRGREASNQPQHF
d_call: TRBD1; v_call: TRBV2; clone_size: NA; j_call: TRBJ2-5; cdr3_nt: TGTGCCAGCCGCGGGGACAGGAGGTCGGGAGAGACCCAGTACTTC; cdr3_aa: CASRGDRRSGETQYF
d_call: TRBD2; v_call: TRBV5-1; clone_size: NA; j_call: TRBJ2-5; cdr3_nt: TGCGCCAGCAGCCCCCCGGGGGGTTTGGGGGAGACCCAGTACTTC; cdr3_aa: CASSPPGGLGETQYF
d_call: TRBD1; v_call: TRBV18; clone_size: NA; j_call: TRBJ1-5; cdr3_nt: TGTGCCAGCTCACCGCAGACAGGGTCCAATCAGCCCCAGCATTTT; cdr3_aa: CASSPQTGSNQPQHF
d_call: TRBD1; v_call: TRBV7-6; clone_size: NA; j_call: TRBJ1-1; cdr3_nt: TGTGCCAGCAGCTTAAACACAGGGGACGCTTTCTTT; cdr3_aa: CASSLNTGDAFF
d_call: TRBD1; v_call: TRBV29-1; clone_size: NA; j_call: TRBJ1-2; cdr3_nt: TGCAGCGTAGCAGGGGGCGGCTATGGCTACACCTTC; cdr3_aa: CSVAGGGYGYTF
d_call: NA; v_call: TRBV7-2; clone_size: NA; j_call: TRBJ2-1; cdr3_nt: TGTGCCAGCAGCCCCCCCCGGTCCCTCCTGAGCACCTACAATGAGCAGTTCTTC; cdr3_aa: CASSPPRSLLSTYNEQFF
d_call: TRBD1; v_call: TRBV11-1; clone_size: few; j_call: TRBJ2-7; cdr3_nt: TGTGCCAGCAGCTTAGCTAACCCGGGACAGGGTTTCCACGAGCAGTACTTC; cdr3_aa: CASSLANPGQGFHEQYF
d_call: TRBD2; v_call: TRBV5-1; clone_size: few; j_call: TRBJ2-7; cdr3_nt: TGCGCCAGCAGCTTCGCAGCGGGAGGGGCTACGGAGCAGTACTTC; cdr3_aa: CASSFAAGGATEQYF